Listed here is a single T cell receptor (beta chain). Its specificity is not known. Between the trimmed V and J ends, which lost 1 base and 5 bases, there was a span of 12 bases. Germline V CDR1 and CDR2: GTSNPN, SVGIG (reference sequence). The CDR3 is made up of 14 amino acids. The data were obtained in a study of cytomegalovirus exposure and HLA in healthy donors. Overall study results and limits: The authors enumerated roughly 160 TCR beta chains as linked to cytomegalovirus.

Both 60 Vbeta primers and 13 Jbeta primers went into the PCR. Profiled with immunoSEQ multiplex PCR; TCRdb holds only in-frame clones, not every one. The repertoire table contains about 140,000 clones. The chain uses TRBV30 and TRBJ1-5; D not resolved. This TCR derives from a woman between 18 and 29 years old in good health and CMV-seronegative. The sample taken for sequencing was PBMCs. CDR3 sequence reads: CAWSAFEEDQPQHF. CDR3 in DNA: TGTGCCTGGAGTGCTTTCGAGGAGGATCAGCCCCAGCATTTT. Full variable domain (missing parts from reference TRBV30 and TRBJ1-5): SQTIHQWPATLVQPVGSPLSLECTVEGTSNPNLYWYRQAAGRGLQLLFYSVGIGQISSEVPQNLSASRPQDRQFILSSKKLLLSDSGFYLCAWSAFEEDQPQHFGDGTRLSIL.